This TCR beta chain was sequenced during a study of cytotoxic CD8 clonotypes in ibrutinib-treated CLL. Using immunoSEQ multiplex PCR, the repertoire was profiled, and TCRdb retains in-frame clones only, with some absent. The sample has over 120,000 clones; roughly 83% are singletons. Germline CDR1 SQVTM, CDR2 ANQGSEA. The CDR3 length is 14 residues. V shed 7 bases and J 3 bases; nucleotides not matched to a gene: 10. The TCR sequence derives from a human donor with chronic lymphocytic leukemia. V usage is TRBV29-1 and J usage is TRBJ2-5; 8 bases map to TRBD2. Here the sequenced sample was PBMCs, taken after 12 months of ibrutinib treatment. The CDR3 protein is CSAGGSGEKETQYF. CDR3 sequence (DNA): TGCAGCGCGGGCGGTAGCGGGGAAAAAGAGACCCAGTACTTC.